The 25 T cell receptor beta chains reported below all come from one sample, sequenced in a study of cytomegalovirus exposure and HLA in healthy donors. Generated by immunoSEQ multiplex PCR, the TCRdb table keeps only in-frame clones and is missing some. The repertoire holds approximately 200,000 clones, with 65% to 90% as singletons. Sequenced material: PBMCs. These receptors originate from a young woman in good health and CMV-seropositive.

The chain links TRBV19 to TRBJ1-2, with D possibly being TRBD1 (5 bases). V lost 4 bases to trimming and J lost 4 bases, with 16 bases between them. CDR3 length equals 15 residues. Germline assignment: CDR1 LNHDA and CDR2 SQIVND (reference sequence). This CDR3 reads CASSTGFLNLYGYTF. The CDR3 coding sequence is TGTGCCAGTAGTACAGGGTTCCTCAATCTCTATGGCTACACCTTC.

The rearrangement uses TRBV15 and TRBJ1-4, with 8 nucleotides matching TRBD1. The J segment lost 3 bases and the V segment lost 3 bases, leaving 3 bases of the junction unmatched. From germline, CDR1 is LNHNV and CDR2 YYDKDF (reference sequence). This CDR3 is 15 amino acids long. Here the CDR3 DNA reads TGTGCCACCAGCAGTACGACAGGGGCTAATGAAAAACTGTTTTTT. Translated: CATSSTTGANEKLFF. The full variable domain, with the rest looked up from reference TRBV15 and TRBJ1-4, is DAMVIQNPRYQVTQFGKPVTLSCSQTLNHNVMYWYQQKSSQAPKLLFHYYDKDFNNEADTPDNFQSRRPNTSFCFLDIRSPGLGDTAMYLCATSSTTGANEKLFFGSGTQLSVL.

V usage is TRBV18 and J usage is TRBJ1-1; D may be TRBD1 (5 bases). The CDR3 is 15 residues long. In germline, CDR1 is KGHSH, CDR2 LQKENI. V gave up 3 bases and J gave up 0 bases, with 11 bases separating them. The CDR3 nucleotides are TGTGCCAGCTCACCGTCAACGACAGTGAACACTGAAGCTTTCTTT. This encodes CASSPSTTVNTEAFF. Full variable domain (rest looked up from reference TRBV18 and TRBJ1-1): NAGVMQNPRHLVRRRGQEARLRCSPMKGHSHVYWYRQLPEEGLKFMVYLQKENIIDESGMPKERFSAEFPKEGPSILRIQQVVRGDSAAYFCASSPSTTVNTEAFFGQGTRLTVV.

This clone was recorded once. The chain joins TRBV6-5 to TRBJ2-1, with 7 bases fitting TRBD1. J gave up 6 bases and V 6 bases, and 11 bases lay outside the gene matches. This CDR3 region has 15 residues. The germline V gene has CDR1 MNHEY and CDR2 SVGAGI. The CDR3 DNA sequence: TGTGCCAGCAGCTACGGGACAGACAAGGGCAATGAGCAGTTCTTC. Residues: CASSYGTDKGNEQFF.

The genes are TRBV11-3 and TRBJ2-3; the D gene is possibly TRBD1 (6 bases). Germline assignment: CDR1 SGHNT and CDR2 YENEEA. This CDR3 region has 16 residues. The V and J ends lost 0 bases and 1 base respectively, with 11 bases between them. This CDR3 reads CASSLEGTSGTDTQYF. The CDR3 coding sequence is TGTGCCAGCAGCTTAGAGGGGACATCCGGCACAGATACGCAGTATTTT.

The chain recombines TRBV29-1 with TRBJ1-1; D is perhaps TRBD1 (6 bases). This CDR3 spans 12 amino acids. V was pared by 8 bases and J by 3 bases, with 13 bases between. The germline gives CDR1 SQVTM, CDR2 ANQGSEA. CDR3: CSSDPGDTEAFF. CDR3 coding DNA: TGCAGCTCCGACCCAGGGGACACTGAAGCTTTCTTT.

The sample holds one count of this clone. The rearrangement joins TRBV27 to TRBJ2-1; TRBD2 aligns across 7 bases. This CDR3 spans 13 amino acids. In germline, CDR1 is MNHEY, CDR2 SMNVEV (reference sequence). V shed 6 bases and J 5 bases; nucleotides not matched to a gene: 4. CDR3 sequence (DNA): TGTGCCAGCAGGAGGGAGGGAAACAATGAGCAGTTCTTC. It translates to CASRREGNNEQFF.

V usage is TRBV4-1 and J usage is TRBJ2-3, with TRBD2 matching 8 bases. The germline V gene has CDR1 MGHRA and CDR2 YSYEKL. The CDR3 loop spans 17 amino acids. V lost 0 bases and J lost 2; bases outside the gene matches: 7. CDR3 loop: CASSQEYAGGNTDTQYF. For the CDR3, the DNA is TGCGCCAGCAGCCAAGAGTATGCGGGAGGTAACACAGATACGCAGTATTTT.

The genes are TRBV5-1 and TRBJ1-2; D may be TRBD1 (5 bases). In germline, CDR1 is SGHRS, CDR2 YFSETQ. V was trimmed by 5 bases and J by 5 bases, leaving 16 bases between them. CDR3 length: 14 amino acids. The DNA for the CDR3 is TGCGCCAGCAGTCCGGGGGTCCCAGGGTATGGCTACACCTTC. Translating gives CASSPGVPGYGYTF.

The V and J genes are TRBV6-1 and TRBJ2-5, with a possible D match to TRBD2 (6 bases). The germline V gene encodes CDR1 MNHNS and CDR2 SASEGT. V was pared by 5 bases and J by 2 bases, with 15 bases between. The CDR3 is 15 residues long. The CDR3 nucleotides are TGTGCCAGCAGTAGAGAGGGACTGAAGCAAGAGACCCAGTACTTC. This codes for CASSREGLKQETQYF.

The table lists this clone with a few counts. The chain links TRBV28 to TRBJ1-2; unclear D gene. The CDR3 contains 14 residues. CDR1 is MDHEN, CDR2 SYDVKM, per germline. Deletions cut 2 bases from V and 2 bases from J, with 9 bases between. The CDR3 DNA reads as TGTGCCAGCAGTTTAGGAACAGTCAACTATGGCTACACCTTC. Protein sequence: CASSLGTVNYGYTF.

The CDR3: CASSRGPGTGKIGTDTQYF. CDR3 nucleotide sequence: TGTGCCAGCAGCAGGGGACCCGGGACAGGGAAGATTGGCACAGATACGCAGTATTTT. The chain is built from TRBV7-9 and TRBJ2-3; 9 nucleotides align to TRBD1. V shed 5 bases, J shed 1 base, and the junction held 16 bases outside the gene matches. This CDR3 is built from 19 residues. The germline V gene encodes CDR1 SEHNR and CDR2 FQNEAQ (reference sequence).

This clone was counted a few times. V and J are TRBV28 and TRBJ1-2; D not resolved. CDR1 MDHEN and CDR2 SYDVKM come from the germline V gene. The CDR3 has 13 residues. V lost 2 bases and J lost 4, with 8 bases in between. CDR3 sequence: CASSLAPIYGYTF. DNA for the CDR3: TGTGCCAGCAGTTTAGCCCCTATCTATGGCTACACCTTC.

The rearrangement uses TRBV4-1 and TRBJ1-1; D perhaps matches TRBD1 (5 bases). Trimming pared 2 bases from V and 7 bases from J, leaving 14 bases between. The CDR3 is 14 residues long. Germline V CDR1 and CDR2: MGHRA, YSYEKL. CDR3 loop: CASSQRGGYDEAFF. The CDR3, as DNA: TGCGCCAGCAGCCAACGCGGGGGATACGATGAAGCTTTCTTT.

The genes are TRBV6-1 and TRBJ1-1; D is undetermined. This CDR3 comprises 13 residues. The V and J ends lost 2 bases and 12 bases respectively, with 16 bases between them. From germline, CDR1 is MNHNS and CDR2 SASEGT. The CDR3 region has the DNA TGTGCCAGCAGTGAAATTGCGGGATTTGATACTTTCTTT. As protein: CASSEIAGFDTFF.

This chain connects TRBV28 to TRBJ2-7; perhaps TRBD2 as D (6 bases). This CDR3 comprises 16 residues. Germline V gene sequence: CDR1 MDHEN, CDR2 SYDVKM. The ends were cut back, 5 bases at V and 1 base at J, with 18 bases in the middle. CDR3 in DNA: TGTGCCAGCAGTCCATACGGGACTCAACAATCCTACGAGCAGTACTTC. This sequence encodes CASSPYGTQQSYEQYF. Complete variable domain (other parts from reference TRBV28 and TRBJ2-7): DVKVTQSSRYLVKRTGEKVFLECVQDMDHENMFWYRQDPGLGLRLIYFSYDVKMKEKGDIPEGYSVSREKKERFSLILESASTNQTSMYLCASSPYGTQQSYEQYFGPGTRLTVT.

This clone showed up just a few times. The chain is built from TRBV7-2 and TRBJ2-2, with D tentatively TRBD2 (5 bases). CDR1 and CDR2 (germline): SGHTA, FQGNSA. This CDR3 contains 16 residues. The V end lost 5 bases, the J end lost 2 bases, and 15 bases lay between the germline ends. DNA for the CDR3: TGTGCCAGCAGCAGAAGAGGGAGTTACAACACCGGGGAGCTGTTTTTT. This translates into CASSRRGSYNTGELFF.

V is TRBV6-1 and J is TRBJ1-1; D uncertain. The CDR3 is made up of 12 amino acids. CDR1 is MNHNS and CDR2 is SASEGT in the germline V gene. The V gene lost 5 bases and the J gene lost 8 bases, with 12 bases spanning the gap. CDR3 in DNA: TGTGCCAGCAGTACCAGCCGCGGGGAAGCTTTCTTT. It is translated as CASSTSRGEAFF.

V and J are TRBV25-1 and TRBJ1-2; D is uncertain. Deletions cut 3 bases from V and 2 bases from J, with 4 bases between. This CDR3 region has 12 residues. Per germline, CDR1 MGHDK and CDR2 SYGVNS. The chain's CDR3 is CASSDLNYGYTF. CDR3 sequence (DNA): TGTGCCAGCAGTGACCTCAACTATGGCTACACCTTC.

The count of this clone is one. This chain connects TRBV29-1 to TRBJ2-2, with 8 bases lining up with TRBD1. CDR3 length equals 14 residues. With 4 bases clipped from V and 4 bases from J, the junction kept 5 bases outside the gene matches. Germline V gene data show CDR1 as SQVTM and CDR2 as ANQGSEA. The CDR3 here is CSVGAGGFTGELFF. The CDR3 DNA follows: TGCAGCGTTGGGGCAGGGGGCTTCACCGGGGAGCTGTTTTTT.

This chain links TRBV9 with TRBJ1-1; the D is unclear. CDR3 length equals 14 residues. The V gene's germline CDR1 is SGDLS and CDR2 YYNGEE. Trimming cost V 4 bases and J 0 bases, with 10 bases left between them. The CDR3 coding sequence is TGTGCCAGCAGCAGGGAGATTATGAACACTGAAGCTTTCTTT. This translates into CASSREIMNTEAFF.

This chain joins TRBV25-1 and TRBJ1-1, with D uncertain. The CDR3 loop spans 12 amino acids. Germline V gene lookup returns CDR1 MGHDK and CDR2 SYGVNS. Trimming took 3 bases from V and 7 from J, leaving 9 bases between them. The CDR3 region is CASSDFISEAFF. The CDR3 DNA reads as TGTGCCAGCAGTGATTTTATCAGTGAAGCTTTCTTT.

In its sample, this clone was seen a few times. The J gene is TRBJ2-5, the V gene TRBV4-2; no clear D gene. Trimming took off 1 base at V and 2 bases at J, with 11 bases between the two ends. This CDR3 spans 15 amino acids. Germline lookup yields CDR1 LGHNA and CDR2 YNFKEQ. The CDR3: CASSQAVGTQETQYF. CDR3 nucleotide sequence: TGTGCCAGCAGCCAAGCGGTGGGCACACAAGAGACCCAGTACTTC.

The V call is TRBV2, the J call TRBJ2-5, with 7 positions matching TRBD1. The J segment lost 7 bases and the V segment lost 6 bases, leaving 8 bases of the junction unmatched. Germline loops: CDR1 SNHLY, CDR2 FYNNEI. This CDR3 region has 13 residues. CDR3 amino acids: CASRIQGVGTQYF. In DNA, the CDR3 is TGTGCCAGCAGAATTCAGGGGGTAGGGACCCAGTACTTC.

The chain has TRBV30 and TRBJ1-3; no clear D gene. V lost 3 bases and J lost 0, with 15 bases in between. Per germline, CDR1 GTSNPN and CDR2 SVGIG (reference sequence). The CDR3 runs to 16 residues. The CDR3, as DNA: TGTGCCTGGAGCGGAGGAGGGAGCTACTCTGGAAACACCATATATTTT. It yields the protein CAWSGGGSYSGNTIYF.